These 32 T cell receptor beta chains originate from one sample sequenced in a study of cytomegalovirus exposure and HLA in healthy donors. 60 Vbeta and 13 Jbeta primers were used in PCR. Clones were read by immunoSEQ multiplex PCR, and TCRdb kept only the in-frame ones, dropping some. Recorded for this sample: under 100,000 clones. What was sequenced was PBMCs. Receptor source: a man younger than 45 in good health and CMV-seronegative.

This chain uses TRBV11-2 with TRBJ2-7; 7 bases match TRBD2. The length of the CDR3 is 13 residues. Unmatched junction bases numbered 3, after V lost 4 bases and J lost 3 bases. From germline, CDR1 is SGHAT and CDR2 FQNNGV. Written as DNA, the CDR3 is TGTGCCAGCAGCTGGGGGGGGGTCTACGAGCAGTACTTC. Encoded protein: CASSWGGVYEQYF.

The gene calls are TRBV5-1 and TRBJ2-1; 7 nucleotides match TRBD1. The CDR3 length is 17 residues. Germline V gene lookup returns CDR1 SGHRS and CDR2 YFSETQ. Trimming at V came to 2 bases and at J to 4 bases, leaving 12 bases not matched to a gene. The CDR3 loop is CASSLLPKGGGYNEQFF. The CDR3 coding sequence is TGCGCCAGCAGCTTACTGCCGAAAGGGGGCGGGTACAATGAGCAGTTCTTC.

V and J are TRBV11-2 and TRBJ2-2, with 9 nucleotides matching TRBD1. The CDR3 has 15 residues. CDR1 SGHAT and CDR2 FQNNGV come from the germline V gene. The trim removed 5 bases at V and 8 bases at J, leaving 9 bases unmatched. CDR3: CASSRGQGNSGELFF. CDR3 sequence (DNA): TGTGCCAGCAGCCGTGGACAGGGGAATTCGGGGGAGCTGTTTTTT.

This sequence joins TRBV7-2 and TRBJ2-1; D might be TRBD2 (5 bases). CDR3 length equals 15 residues. Germline V lookup: CDR1 SGHTA, CDR2 FQGNSA. Trimming took 0 bases from V and 8 from J, leaving 14 bases between them. The CDR3 sequence: CASSLAGRSLDEQFF. The CDR3 DNA is TGTGCCAGCAGCTTAGCGGGGAGAAGTCTGGATGAGCAGTTCTTC.

The chain employs TRBV6-5 and TRBJ1-3, with D possibly TRBD1 on 6 matching bases. The length of the CDR3 is 15 residues. V gave up 5 bases and J gave up 8 bases, with 19 bases separating them. Germline V lookup: CDR1 MNHEY, CDR2 SVGAGI. This CDR3 reads CASSTQGSGVDTIYF. The CDR3 nucleotides are TGTGCCAGCAGTACACAGGGAAGTGGGGTGGACACCATATATTTT.

V usage is TRBV7-2 and J usage is TRBJ1-3, with D possibly matching TRBD1 (5 bases). Trimming took 0 bases from V and 0 from J, leaving 6 bases between them. Germline CDR1 SGHTA, CDR2 FQGNSA. There are 15 residues in the CDR3. The CDR3 coding sequence is TGTGCCAGCAGCTTAGCTAGGGGCTCTGGAAACACCATATATTTT. Translating gives CASSLARGSGNTIYF.

The V call is TRBV9, the J call TRBJ1-1; TRBD1 agrees at 7 bases. CDR3 length equals 15 residues. Germline assignment: CDR1 SGDLS and CDR2 YYNGEE. V trimming: 4 bases; J trimming: 5 bases; junction bases outside the gene matches: 11. This CDR3 reads CASSPSTGRLTEAFF. CDR3 sequence (DNA): TGTGCCAGCAGCCCTTCGACAGGGAGGTTAACTGAAGCTTTCTTT.

The chain recombines TRBV5-1 with TRBJ2-2; D is perhaps TRBD1 (6 bases). The V gene lost 2 bases and the J gene lost 2 bases, with 10 bases spanning the gap. The CDR3 is made up of 15 amino acids. The germline gives CDR1 SGHRS, CDR2 YFSETQ. CDR3 protein: CASSFPQGNTGELFF. In nucleotides, the CDR3 is TGCGCCAGCAGCTTCCCACAGGGTAACACCGGGGAGCTGTTTTTT.

The rearrangement joins TRBV27 to TRBJ1-2; 7 bases are a match to TRBD1. This CDR3 has 14 residues. Losses at the gene ends were 3 bases for V and 2 bases for J; bases not matched to a gene: 3. CDR1 is MNHEY and CDR2 is SMNVEV in the germline V gene (reference sequence). The CDR3 DNA reads TGTGCCAGCAGTTTGAAGGGGGCAAACTATGGCTACACCTTC. Encoded protein: CASSLKGANYGYTF.

The J gene is TRBJ1-4, the V gene TRBV9; 7 nucleotides line up with TRBD1. Unmatched junction bases numbered 8, after V lost 2 bases and J lost 4 bases. Per germline, CDR1 SGDLS and CDR2 YYNGEE. The CDR3 consists of 16 residues. The chain's CDR3 is CASSVAPTGINEKLFF. The DNA for the CDR3 is TGTGCCAGCAGCGTCGCCCCGACAGGGATTAATGAAAAACTGTTTTTT.

This rearrangement joins TRBV19 to TRBJ2-3, with a tentative D call TRBD1 (5 bases). The germline CDR1 and CDR2 sequences are LNHDA and SQIVND (reference sequence). There are 14 residues in the CDR3. V was clipped by 3 bases and J by 5 bases, with 12 bases between them. CDR3 DNA: TGTGCCAGTAGTATTTCGACAGCCGGAGATACGCAGTATTTT. This sequence encodes CASSISTAGDTQYF.

The V call is TRBV6-5, the J call TRBJ1-5, with unresolved D. The CDR3 is 13 amino acids. Trimming stripped 6 bases from V and 2 bases from J, with 8 bases between. The V gene's germline CDR1 is MNHEY and CDR2 SVGAGI. CDR3 region: CASSPVRNQPQHF. Here the CDR3 DNA reads TGTGCCAGCAGCCCAGTCCGCAATCAGCCCCAGCATTTT.

The genes are TRBV19 and TRBJ2-7; D call uncertain. Germline V gives CDR1 LNHDA, CDR2 SQIVND (reference sequence). Trimming pared 1 base from V and 1 base from J, leaving 5 bases between. The CDR3 runs 13 residues. The CDR3 sequence is CASSIVGSYEQYF. The CDR3 coding sequence is TGTGCCAGTAGTATAGTCGGGTCCTACGAGCAGTACTTC.

The chain carries TRBV4-2 and TRBJ1-1, with D tentatively TRBD1 (5 bases). This CDR3 region has 16 residues. V lost 1 base and J 0 bases, leaving 12 bases between the germline ends. CDR1 is LGHNA and CDR2 is YNFKEQ in the germline V gene. CDR3 DNA: TGTGCCAGCAGCCAAGGTTCTGGGGCAGTGAACACTGAAGCTTTCTTT. Translating it yields CASSQGSGAVNTEAFF.

The CDR3 DNA reads as TGCGCCAGCAGCCCGGACAGGACGAACACTGAAGCTTTCTTT. This sequence encodes CASSPDRTNTEAFF. J is TRBJ1-1 and V is TRBV5-1; 7 bases align to TRBD1. CDR1 and CDR2 from the germline V gene are SGHRS and YFSETQ. With 4 bases clipped from V and 1 base from J, the junction kept 4 bases outside the gene matches. This CDR3 is built from 14 residues.

The chain links TRBV6-1 to TRBJ2-1; 11 positions match TRBD2. The CDR3 is 16 residues long. Germline V gives CDR1 MNHNS, CDR2 SASEGT. The ends lost 4 bases at V and 3 bases at J; junction bases unmatched: 5. The CDR3 DNA reads TGTGCCAGCAGTGGGAGGCTAGCGGGGGGCTACAATGAGCAGTTCTTC. Its protein product is CASSGRLAGGYNEQFF.

This rearrangement joins TRBV10-3 to TRBJ2-1; 7 positions agree with TRBD2. V lost 0 bases to trimming and J lost 6 bases; unmatched junction nucleotides: 8. The CDR3 contains 16 residues. Per germline, CDR1 ENHRY and CDR2 SYGVKD. CDR3 protein: CAISESQRGGPNEQFF. The CDR3 DNA reads as TGTGCCATCAGTGAGTCCCAGCGGGGTGGGCCCAATGAGCAGTTCTTC.

The chain joins TRBV5-6 to TRBJ1-3; D perhaps matches TRBD1 (6 bases). The CDR3 has 15 amino acids. Germline V gene sequence: CDR1 SGHDT, CDR2 YYEEEE. Trimming pared 5 bases from V and 4 bases from J, leaving 16 bases between. The CDR3 nucleotides read TGTGCCAGCAGTTTCGACCGGGACAACGGAAACACCATATATTTT. It translates to CASSFDRDNGNTIYF.

CDR3 DNA sequence: TGTGCCAGCAGTTCCCTGACTAGCGGGATCTACAATGAGCAGTTCTTC. It is translated as CASSSLTSGIYNEQFF. This chain connects TRBV27 to TRBJ2-1, with TRBD2 matching 11 bases. The CDR3 length is 16 residues. Germline-derived CDR1 and CDR2 are MNHEY and SMNVEV (reference sequence). J lost 3 bases, V lost 4 bases, and 5 bases had no gene match.

The chain uses TRBV5-1 and TRBJ2-1, with no clear D. The CDR3 has 13 amino acids. CDR1 is SGHRS and CDR2 is YFSETQ in the germline V gene. The V gene lost 0 bases and the J gene lost 8 bases, with 9 bases spanning the gap. The CDR3 region has the DNA TGCGCCAGCAGCTTGGATCTTTTTTATGAGCAGTTCTTC. It is translated as CASSLDLFYEQFF.

The chain carries TRBV6-5 and TRBJ1-1; TRBD1 matches 8 bases. J gave up 7 bases and V 4 bases, and 11 bases lay outside the gene matches. Germline values: CDR1 MNHEY, CDR2 SVGAGI. This CDR3 spans 15 amino acids. CDR3 bases: TGTGCCAGCAGTTCAGACAGGGGCCAAACGTATGAAGCTTTCTTT. It specifies CASSSDRGQTYEAFF.

The J gene is TRBJ2-3, the V gene TRBV5-6; 12 positions agree with TRBD2. Germline-derived CDR1 and CDR2 are SGHDT and YYEEEE. V was pared by 0 bases and J by 5 bases, with 4 bases of the junction left unmatched. This CDR3 is built from 16 residues. The CDR3 sequence: CASSLASGGAIDTQYF. The CDR3 nucleotides are TGTGCCAGCAGCTTGGCTAGCGGGGGGGCCATAGATACGCAGTATTTT.

This chain connects TRBV9 to TRBJ2-7, with TRBD1 as a possible D gene (6 bases). Germline CDR1 SGDLS, CDR2 YYNGEE. V dropped 1 base and J dropped 0 bases, with 11 bases sitting between them. The CDR3 is made up of 15 amino acids. The CDR3 DNA follows: TGTGCCAGCAGCGTACAGGGGTCAAGCTCCTACGAGCAGTACTTC. Translation gives CASSVQGSSSYEQYF.

This sequence joins TRBV19 and TRBJ1-6; D may be TRBD1 (5 bases). The CDR3 is made up of 13 amino acids. Trimming pared 3 bases from V and 7 bases from J, leaving 7 bases between. Germline V CDR1 and CDR2: LNHDA, SQIVND (reference sequence). CDR3 loop: CASSIGANSPLHF. The CDR3 DNA is TGTGCCAGTAGTATTGGGGCCAATTCACCCCTCCACTTT.

The chain has TRBV7-2 and TRBJ2-5; 7 bases align to TRBD2. The CDR3 consists of 16 residues. V lost 2 bases to trimming and J lost 5 bases; unmatched junction nucleotides: 11. CDR1 is SGHTA and CDR2 is FQGNSA in the germline V gene. CDR3 nucleotides: TGTGCCAGCAGCTTAACTGGTGGACTAGGGTGGGAGACCCAGTACTTC. Residues: CASSLTGGLGWETQYF. The variable domain in full, with the rest retrieved from reference TRBV7-2 and TRBJ2-5, is GAGVSQSPSNKVTEKGKDVELRCDPISGHTALYWYRQSLGQGLEFLIYFQGNSAPDKSGLPSDRFSAERTGGSVSTLTIQRTQQEDSAVYLCASSLTGGLGWETQYFGPGTRLLVL.

The rearrangement links TRBV19 to TRBJ1-1; no definite D call. Germline V lookup: CDR1 LNHDA, CDR2 SQIVND (reference sequence). V lost 3 bases to trimming and J lost 3 bases, with 11 bases between them. This CDR3 is built from 14 residues. The chain's CDR3 is CASSIFEEYTEAFF. In DNA form, the CDR3 reads TGTGCCAGTAGTATCTTCGAGGAGTACACTGAAGCTTTCTTT.

The genes are TRBV13 and TRBJ2-1, with 14 bases aligning to TRBD2. The CDR3 runs 16 residues. The germline CDR1 and CDR2 sequences are PRHDT and FYEKMQ (reference sequence). With 1 base clipped from V and 8 bases from J, the junction kept 4 bases outside the gene matches. CDR3 bases: TGTGCCAGCAGCTTAGATGGGACTAGCGGGAGTGATGAGCAGTTCTTC. Amino acids: CASSLDGTSGSDEQFF.

V is TRBV18 and J is TRBJ2-3; the D gene is possibly TRBD1 (5 bases). The CDR3 has 17 residues. The V gene lost 2 bases and the J gene lost 1 base, with 16 bases spanning the gap. Germline CDR1 is KGHSH and CDR2 is LQKENI. The CDR3 is CASSPGASVWGTDTQYF. CDR3 nucleotides: TGTGCCAGCTCACCAGGGGCATCCGTTTGGGGCACAGATACGCAGTATTTT.

The chain recombines TRBV21-1 with TRBJ1-2; whether TRBD1, the table's D call, matches the DNA was not checked. TRBV21-1 is an annotated pseudogene. The CDR3 has 15 residues. CDR3 protein: CASSKGTEGDYGYTF. The CDR3 DNA reads as TGTGCCAGCAGCAAAGGGACAGAGGGGGACTATGGCTACACCTTC.

The rearrangement joins TRBV5-1 to TRBJ2-7; 9 bases match TRBD1. The CDR3 is 15 amino acids. Germline V gene lookup returns CDR1 SGHRS and CDR2 YFSETQ. The junction had 11 bases not matched to a gene; V was cut back by 5 bases and J by 5 bases. This CDR3 is CASRRDPGQGNEQYF. The CDR3 nucleotides read TGCGCCAGCAGGCGGGACCCGGGACAGGGAAACGAGCAGTACTTC.

The V gene is TRBV2, the J gene TRBJ2-2, with 8 positions matching TRBD2. The V segment lost 4 bases and the J segment 3 bases; nucleotides outside the gene matches: 7. The CDR3 spans 16 residues. Germline V gene data show CDR1 as SNHLY and CDR2 as FYNNEI. The CDR3 DNA follows: TGTGCCAGCAGTGCAGAGCGACTAGCGTACACCGGGGAGCTGTTTTTT. Protein product: CASSAERLAYTGELFF. The complete variable domain, with remaining parts taken from reference TRBV2 and TRBJ2-2, reads EPEVTQTPSHQVTQMGQEVILRCVPISNHLYFYWYRQILGQKVEFLVSFYNNEISEKSEIFDDQFSVERPDGSNFTLKIRSTKLEDSAMYFCASSAERLAYTGELFFGEGSRLTVL.

CDR3 residues: CASSQGERGSAYEQYF. DNA of the CDR3: TGTGCCAGCAGCCAAGGGGAGCGGGGTAGCGCCTACGAGCAGTACTTC. The V call is TRBV4-2, the J call TRBJ2-7, with TRBD2 matching 7 bases. Unmatched junction bases numbered 8, after V lost 1 base and J lost 2 bases. This CDR3 region has 16 residues. Germline assignment: CDR1 LGHNA and CDR2 YNFKEQ.